The T cell receptor beta chain described here comes from a study of blood T cells in healthy people across ages. Remarks on this clonotype: Its specificity is unknown.

PCR was performed a second time for roughly 7 to 12 cycles using a sample-barcoded 5' primer and a J-beta primer mix. TCRdb recomputed calls from the 5' RACE reads with MiXCR, one row per CDR3 protein. The top ten hold under 30% of the sample, which has 600,000 or so distinct CDR3 sequences, about 45% seen once. Peripheral blood from each donor was collected in a volume of ten milliliters. Study conclusions and caveats: TCR beta diversity per million T cells fell roughly linearly with age. Fewer expanded clones and more diversity marked long-lived versus aged donors.

Trimming took 5 bases from V and 9 from J, leaving 17 bases between them. Germline V lookup: CDR1 SGHDT, CDR2 YYEEEE. There are 13 residues in the CDR3. V usage is TRBV5-6 and J usage is TRBJ1-1; a weak D match, TRBD1 (6 bases). Sample: blood. This TCR came from a man older than 75 in good health. DNA of the CDR3: TGTGCCAGCAGGGAACAGGGTTCGGGGAAAGCTTTCTTT. Its translation is CASREQGSGKAFF.